The 23 T cell receptor beta chains listed next were all sequenced from one sample in a study of spatial heterogeneity in lung cancer. Points from the study as a whole: Tumors with more nonsynonymous mutations had more expanded intratumoral alpha and beta TCRs.

Antigens for these TCRs are unknown. Time point meaning: sample taken at primary tumor resection. TCRdb ran MiXCR on the 5' RACE reads and lists one entry per CDR3 protein. Among fewer than 20,000 distinct CDR3 sequences, about 6% were seen once, and the ten largest hold over 9%. The specimen was lung tumor tissue, collected at surgery. The receptors were gathered from a female donor with early-stage non-small cell lung cancer.

This clonotype has a count of ten or more. This chain joins TRBV5-1 and TRBJ2-1; unclear D gene. V was pared by 6 bases and J by 0 bases, with 13 bases between. Germline lookup yields CDR1 SGHRS and CDR2 YFSETQ. The CDR3 loop spans 15 amino acids. The CDR3 DNA sequence: TGCGCCAGCACTCTCGAGCTAAGCTCCTACAATGAGCAGTTCTTC. Amino acids: CASTLELSSYNEQFF.

This clonotype has a count of ten or more. The rearrangement links TRBV14 to TRBJ2-3, with D unresolved. The CDR3 covers 14 residues. Germline loops: CDR1 SGHDN, CDR2 FVKESK. Trimming took 4 bases from V and 4 from J, leaving 12 bases between them. CDR3 sequence (DNA): TGTGCCAGCAGCCCGTATTTAACGTCAGATACGCAGTATTTT. Amino acids: CASSPYLTSDTQYF.

This clonotype was found a few times. The gene calls are TRBV20-1 and TRBJ1-5; weak D call: TRBD1 (6 bases). CDR3 length equals 19 residues. Germline V gene data show CDR1 as DFQATT and CDR2 as SNEGSKA (reference sequence). The V gene lost 1 base and the J gene lost 2 bases, with 24 bases spanning the gap. The CDR3 region is CSARGRPTGLGLGNQPQHF. The CDR3 DNA follows: TGCAGTGCTAGAGGTAGACCTACAGGGCTGGGCCTTGGCAATCAGCCCCAGCATTTT.

J is TRBJ1-4 and V is TRBV7-9; D uncertain. Germline V gene sequence: CDR1 SEHNR, CDR2 FQNEAQ (reference sequence). Trimming left V 5 bases short and J 2 bases short, with 18 bases between. This CDR3 is built from 17 residues. This CDR3 is CASSQGTSLLTNEKLFF. The CDR3 DNA reads as TGTGCCAGCAGCCAAGGAACCTCCCTTTTGACTAATGAAAAACTGTTTTTT.

This clonotype was picked up many times. The chain employs TRBV20-1 and TRBJ2-1, with 16 nucleotides matching TRBD2. V gave up 3 bases and J gave up 7 bases; unmatched junction bases: 3. Per the germline V gene, CDR1 is DFQATT and CDR2 is SNEGSKA (reference sequence). The CDR3 is made up of 15 amino acids. The CDR3 bases are TGCAGTGCTAGGGGACTAGCGGGAGGGCAAAATGAGCAGTTCTTC. Translated: CSARGLAGGQNEQFF.

This clonotype was counted only a few times. The chain is built from TRBV7-8 and TRBJ2-2; the match to TRBD2 covers 11 bases. The CDR3 is 19 amino acids. V was pared by 0 bases and J by 1 base, with 7 bases of the junction left unmatched. The germline gives CDR1 SGHVS, CDR2 FQNEAQ. CDR3 bases: TGTGCCAGCAGCTTAGCTAAAGGGACTAGCGGAGGGAACACCGGGGAGCTGTTTTTT. Its translation: CASSLAKGTSGGNTGELFF.

This clonotype was detected ten times or more. The chain couples TRBV29-1 to TRBJ1-1; TRBD1 aligns across 10 bases. J was trimmed by 6 bases and V by 8 bases; bases with no gene match: 3. The length of the CDR3 is 11 residues. Per the germline V gene, CDR1 is SQVTM and CDR2 is ANQGSEA. CDR3 residues: CSFDRGPEAFF. The CDR3 nucleotides are TGCAGCTTCGACAGGGGGCCTGAAGCTTTCTTT.

This clonotype has a count of ten or more. Given the absence of the conserved phenylalanine or tryptophan at the CDR3 end, a read error is likely. The DNA is left out, because the CDR3 cannot be placed on it with certainty; the CDR3 is given as TCRdb lists it. This chain links TRBV6-5 with TRBJ1-1; TRBD1, as called in the table, went unchecked against the DNA. The CDR3 is 12 residues long, counting both termini. Germline CDR1 is MNHEY and CDR2 is SVGAGI. Here the CDR3 reads CASSPGAGVYRL.

This clonotype was seen many times. The rearrangement joins TRBV27 to TRBJ2-3; D unresolved. CDR1 and CDR2 from the germline V gene are MNHEY and SMNVEV (reference sequence). Trimming stripped 5 bases from V and 2 bases from J, with 17 bases between. This CDR3 spans 16 amino acids. The CDR3: CASSPLVVTYTDTQYF. CDR3 coding DNA: TGTGCCAGCAGTCCCCTCGTGGTAACATACACAGATACGCAGTATTTT.

This clonotype is labeled as medium-sized. The V gene is TRBV2, the J gene TRBJ2-3; 7 bases line up with TRBD2. This CDR3 is 15 amino acids long. The V segment lost 7 bases and the J segment 4 bases; nucleotides outside the gene matches: 11. In germline, CDR1 is SNHLY, CDR2 FYNNEI. This chain's CDR3 is CASIGLAALSDTQYF. CDR3 DNA: TGTGCCAGCATAGGGCTAGCGGCACTCTCAGATACGCAGTATTTT.

This clonotype occurred many times. The gene calls are TRBV6-5 and TRBJ1-6; a possible D gene is TRBD1 (6 bases). V was shortened by 0 bases and J by 6 bases, with 12 bases between the two germline ends. Germline V CDR1 and CDR2: MNHEY, SVGAGI. The CDR3 is 16 amino acids. For the CDR3, the DNA is TGTGCCAGCAGTTACTCGGGGGGGGCGCGTAATTCACCCCTCCACTTT. It yields the protein CASSYSGGARNSPLHF.

The table lists this clonotype with many counts. Sequence at one end of the junction differs from germline and may be a read error. The chain employs TRBV5-1 and TRBJ2-3; 11 bases are a match to TRBD2. Germline CDR1 and CDR2: SGHRS and YFSETQ. The length of the CDR3 is 16 residues. CDR3 DNA: TGCGCCAGCAGCCCGGCCACTAGCGGGAGCATAGATACGCAGTATTTT. This encodes CASSPATSGSIDTQYF.

This clonotype has ten or more counts. The CDR3, as DNA: TGCGCCAGCAGCTTGGCCTTGAGGGTGAACACCGGGGAGCTGTTTTTT. This gives the protein CASSLALRVNTGELFF. This chain links TRBV5-1 with TRBJ2-2; D perhaps matches TRBD2 (5 bases). Deletions cut 0 bases from V and 1 base from J, with 10 bases between. This CDR3 has 16 residues. CDR1 SGHRS and CDR2 YFSETQ come from the germline V gene.

At least ten counts were recorded for this clonotype. This chain links TRBV5-1 with TRBJ2-3; perhaps TRBD1 as D (6 bases). V lost 4 bases and J 6 bases, leaving 12 bases between the germline ends. The CDR3 loop spans 13 amino acids. The V gene's germline CDR1 is SGHRS and CDR2 YFSETQ. The CDR3 loop is CASSTRGRDTQYF. The CDR3 DNA reads TGCGCCAGCAGCACCAGGGGCCGTGATACGCAGTATTTT.

This clonotype was seen at least ten times. V gene TRBV12-3 or TRBV12-4 combines with J gene TRBJ2-5; 9 bases match TRBD1. After removal of 2 bases from V and 1 base from J, the junction contained 2 bases not matched to a gene. The CDR3 contains 15 residues. In nucleotides, the CDR3 is TGTGCCAGCAGTTTATGGGACAGGGTCCAAGAGACCCAGTACTTC. Translated: CASSLWDRVQETQYF.

As regards this clonotype: Possible read error: a much larger clone is one base away. The J gene is TRBJ2-7, the V gene TRBV20-1, with 7 bases fitting TRBD2. Germline V gene lookup returns CDR1 DFQATT and CDR2 SNEGSKA (reference sequence). Trimming at V came to 0 bases and at J to 2 bases, leaving 7 bases not matched to a gene. The CDR3 is 15 amino acids. The CDR3 sequence is CSARDSASGAYEQYF. DNA of the CDR3: TGCAGTGCTAGAGACAGCGCTAGCGGCGCCTACGAGCAGTACTTC.

There are many counts of this clonotype. The chain combines TRBV7-2 with TRBJ2-7; TRBD1 is a possible D gene (5 bases). With 3 bases removed from V and 1 base from J, the gap between germline ends came to 7 bases. The CDR3 has 13 amino acids. The germline gives CDR1 SGHTA, CDR2 FQGNSA. CDR3 sequence (DNA): TGTGCCAGCAGCTTGGGGCCGTCCTACGAGCAGTACTTC. The encoded protein is CASSLGPSYEQYF.

This clonotype has ten or more counts. The chain links TRBV7-2 to TRBJ1-1; D is perhaps TRBD1 (6 bases). V dropped 2 bases and J dropped 6 bases, with 10 bases sitting between them. Germline V lookup: CDR1 SGHTA, CDR2 FQGNSA. The CDR3 consists of 13 residues. CDR3: CASSLRRQAEAFF. The CDR3 bases are TGTGCCAGCAGCTTAAGGAGACAGGCTGAAGCTTTCTTT.

This clonotype was observed many times. CDR3 protein: CASSIENNDRATNEKLFF. In nucleotides, the CDR3 is TGTGCCAGCAGTATTGAGAACAACGATCGGGCAACTAATGAAAAACTGTTTTTT. The chain links TRBV28 to TRBJ1-4; D call uncertain. Per the germline V gene, CDR1 is MDHEN and CDR2 is SYDVKM. This CDR3 contains 18 residues. Trimming pared 5 bases from V and 0 bases from J, leaving 19 bases between. The variable domain in full, with the rest retrieved from reference TRBV28 and TRBJ1-4, is DVKVTQSSRYLVKRTGEKVFLECVQDMDHENMFWYRQDPGLGLRLIYFSYDVKMKEKGDIPEGYSVSREKKERFSLILESASTNQTSMYLCASSIENNDRATNEKLFFGSGTQLSVL.

By share, this clonotype ranks as medium-sized (0.01 to 0.1%). The genes are TRBV10-3 and TRBJ2-1; perhaps D is TRBD1 or TRBD2 (5 bases each). The CDR3 covers 13 residues. Per the germline V gene, CDR1 is ENHRY and CDR2 is SYGVKD. V lost 0 bases to trimming and J lost 7 bases, with 7 bases between them. CDR3: CAISESRGNEQFF. In DNA form, the CDR3 reads TGTGCCATCAGTGAGTCGAGGGGAAATGAGCAGTTCTTC.

There are many counts of this clonotype. The CDR3 region is CATSRSSGVVNQPQHF. DNA for the CDR3: TGTGCCACCAGCAGATCTTCGGGGGTGGTGAATCAGCCCCAGCATTTT. This rearrangement joins TRBV15 to TRBJ1-5, with D perhaps matching TRBD1 (5 bases). The CDR3 has 16 amino acids. Germline V CDR1 and CDR2: LNHNV, YYDKDF (reference sequence). V was shortened by 2 bases and J by 4 bases, with 15 bases between the two germline ends.

The chain couples TRBV3-1 to TRBJ2-3; no reliable D call. The ends were cut back, 0 bases at V and 5 bases at J, with 6 bases in the middle. The CDR3 length is 13 residues. Germline V gene sequence: CDR1 LGHDT, CDR2 YNNKEL (reference sequence). CDR3 sequence: CASSQDHGDTQYF. The CDR3 DNA reads TGTGCCAGCAGCCAAGATCACGGAGATACGCAGTATTTT.

The chain employs TRBV2 and TRBJ2-1, with a weak D call TRBD2 (5 bases). CDR3 size: 15 residues. V was shortened by 6 bases and J by 7 bases, with 19 bases between the two germline ends. Germline-derived CDR1 and CDR2 are SNHLY and FYNNEI. The CDR3 sequence is CASSPSSGRRNEQFF. Here the CDR3 DNA reads TGTGCCAGCAGCCCTTCCAGCGGTAGACGGAATGAGCAGTTCTTC.